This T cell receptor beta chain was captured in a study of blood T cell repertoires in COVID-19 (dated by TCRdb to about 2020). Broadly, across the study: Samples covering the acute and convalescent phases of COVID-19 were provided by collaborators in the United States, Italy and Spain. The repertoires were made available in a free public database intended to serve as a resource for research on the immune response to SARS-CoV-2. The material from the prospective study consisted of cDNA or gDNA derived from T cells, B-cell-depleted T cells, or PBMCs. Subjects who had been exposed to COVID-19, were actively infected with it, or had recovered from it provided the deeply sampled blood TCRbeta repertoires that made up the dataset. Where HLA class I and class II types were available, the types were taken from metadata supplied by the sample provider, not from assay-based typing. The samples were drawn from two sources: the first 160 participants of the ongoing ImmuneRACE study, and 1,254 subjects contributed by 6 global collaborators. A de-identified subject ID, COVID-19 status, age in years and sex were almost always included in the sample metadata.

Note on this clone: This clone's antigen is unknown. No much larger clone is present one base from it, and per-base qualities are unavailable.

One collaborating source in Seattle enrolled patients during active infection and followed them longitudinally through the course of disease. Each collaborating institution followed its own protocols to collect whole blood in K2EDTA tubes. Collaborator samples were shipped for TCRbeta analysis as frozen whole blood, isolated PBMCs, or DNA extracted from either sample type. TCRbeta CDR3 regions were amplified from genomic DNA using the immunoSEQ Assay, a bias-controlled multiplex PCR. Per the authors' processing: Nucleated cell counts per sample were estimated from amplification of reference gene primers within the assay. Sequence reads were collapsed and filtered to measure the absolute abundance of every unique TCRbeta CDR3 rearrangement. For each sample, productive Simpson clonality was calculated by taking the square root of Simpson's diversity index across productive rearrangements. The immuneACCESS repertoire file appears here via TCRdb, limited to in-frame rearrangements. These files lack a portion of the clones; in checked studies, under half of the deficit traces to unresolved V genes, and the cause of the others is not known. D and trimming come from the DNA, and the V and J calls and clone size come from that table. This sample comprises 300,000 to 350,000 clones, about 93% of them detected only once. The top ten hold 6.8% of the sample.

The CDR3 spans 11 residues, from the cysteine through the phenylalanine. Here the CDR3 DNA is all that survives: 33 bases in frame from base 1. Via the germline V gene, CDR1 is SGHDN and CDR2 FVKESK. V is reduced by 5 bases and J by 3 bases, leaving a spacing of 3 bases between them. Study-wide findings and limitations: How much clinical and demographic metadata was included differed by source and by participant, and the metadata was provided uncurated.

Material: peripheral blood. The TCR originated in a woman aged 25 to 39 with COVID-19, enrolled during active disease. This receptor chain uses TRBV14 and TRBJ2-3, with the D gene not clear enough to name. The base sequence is TGTGCCAGCAGCTATACAGATACGCAGTATTTT. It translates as CASSYTDTQYF. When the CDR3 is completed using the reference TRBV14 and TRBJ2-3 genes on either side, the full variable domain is EAGVTQFPSHSVIEKGQTVTLRCDPISGHDNLYWYRRVMGKEIKFLLHFVKESKQDESGMPNNRFLAERTGGTYSTLKVQPAELEDSGVYFCASSYTDTQYFGPGTRLTVL.